The sample holds a few counts of the clone carrying this T cell receptor (beta chain). Its target is unknown. Expressed TCRB transcripts were sequenced after all isolated RNA was converted to cDNA. Assay: immunoSEQ multiplex PCR; the TCRdb copy retains only in-frame clones and omits some. The sample contains 430,000 or so clones, roughly 10% of which appear only once. The data belong to a study of beta chain features in type 1 diabetes. The CDR3 runs 15 residues. Germline V gives CDR1 SGDLS, CDR2 YYNGEE. Trimming removed 3 bases at V and 2 bases at J, with 14 bases between. Study results and caveats: Among patients, naive, central memory and Treg TCRB repertoires appeared more similar than among healthy donors. It was not settled here whether HLA type affects TCRB rearrangement. TCRB CDR3s from Type 1 diabetes patients were moderately but significantly shorter in all four CD4+ subsets.

Sequences were obtained from naive CD4+ T cells from blood. V gene TRBV9 combines with J gene TRBJ2-5; D is uncertain. The sequence was collected from a woman younger than 35 in good health. CDR3 in amino acids: CASSEGLQTQETQYF. The DNA for the CDR3 is TGTGCCAGCAGCGAAGGGCTCCAGACACAAGAGACCCAGTACTTC.